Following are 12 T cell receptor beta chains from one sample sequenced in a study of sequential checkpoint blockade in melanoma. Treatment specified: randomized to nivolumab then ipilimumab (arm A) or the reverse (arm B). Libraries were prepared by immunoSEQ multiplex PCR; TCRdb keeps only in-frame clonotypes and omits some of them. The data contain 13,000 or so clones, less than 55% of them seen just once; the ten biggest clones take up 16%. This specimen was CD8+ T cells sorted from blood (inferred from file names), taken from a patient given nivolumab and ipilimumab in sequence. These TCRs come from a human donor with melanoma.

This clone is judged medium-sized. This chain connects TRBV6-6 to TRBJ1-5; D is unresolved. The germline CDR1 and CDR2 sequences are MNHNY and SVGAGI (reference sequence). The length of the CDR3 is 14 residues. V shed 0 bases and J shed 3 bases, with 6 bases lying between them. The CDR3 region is CASSYSRYNQPQHF. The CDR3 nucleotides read TGTGCCAGCAGTTACTCGAGGTACAATCAGCCCCAGCATTTT.

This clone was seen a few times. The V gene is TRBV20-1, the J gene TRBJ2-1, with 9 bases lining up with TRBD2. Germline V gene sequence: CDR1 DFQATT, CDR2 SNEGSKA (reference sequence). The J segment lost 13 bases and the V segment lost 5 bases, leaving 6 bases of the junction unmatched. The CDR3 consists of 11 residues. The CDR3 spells CSASRLAEQFF. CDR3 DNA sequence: TGCAGTGCTTCGAGACTAGCGGAACAGTTCTTC.

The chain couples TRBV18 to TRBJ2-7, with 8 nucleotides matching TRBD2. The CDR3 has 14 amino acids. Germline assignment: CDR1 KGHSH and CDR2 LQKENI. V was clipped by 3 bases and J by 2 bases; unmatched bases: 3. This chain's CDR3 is CASSPTGGTYEQYF. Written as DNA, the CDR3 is TGTGCCAGCTCACCGACGGGGGGGACCTACGAGCAGTACTTC.

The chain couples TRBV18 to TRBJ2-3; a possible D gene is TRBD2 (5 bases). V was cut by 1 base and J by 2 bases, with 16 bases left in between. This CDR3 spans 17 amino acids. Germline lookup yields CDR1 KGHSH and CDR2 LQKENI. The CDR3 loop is CASSPQGSGLFTDTQYF. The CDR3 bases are TGTGCCAGCTCACCACAGGGTTCCGGACTGTTCACAGATACGCAGTATTTT.

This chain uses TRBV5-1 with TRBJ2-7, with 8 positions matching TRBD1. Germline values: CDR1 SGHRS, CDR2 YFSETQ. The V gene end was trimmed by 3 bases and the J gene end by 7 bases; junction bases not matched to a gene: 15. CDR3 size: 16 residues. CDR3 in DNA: TGCGCCAGCAGCTCGGGACAGGTCTACCCGTTGGAAGAGCAGTACTTC. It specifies CASSSGQVYPLEEQYF. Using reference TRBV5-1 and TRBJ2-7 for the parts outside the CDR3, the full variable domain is KAGVTQTPRYLIKTRGQQVTLSCSPISGHRSVSWYQQTPGQGLQFLFEYFSETQRNKGNFPGRFSGRQFSNSRSEMNVSTLELGDSALYLCASSSGQVYPLEEQYFGPGTRLTVT.

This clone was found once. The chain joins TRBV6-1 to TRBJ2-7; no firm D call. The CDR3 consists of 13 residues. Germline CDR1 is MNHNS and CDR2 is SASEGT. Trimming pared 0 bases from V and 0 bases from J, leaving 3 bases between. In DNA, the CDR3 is TGTGCCAGCAGTGAAGCCCGCTCCTACGAGCAGTACTTC. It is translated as CASSEARSYEQYF.

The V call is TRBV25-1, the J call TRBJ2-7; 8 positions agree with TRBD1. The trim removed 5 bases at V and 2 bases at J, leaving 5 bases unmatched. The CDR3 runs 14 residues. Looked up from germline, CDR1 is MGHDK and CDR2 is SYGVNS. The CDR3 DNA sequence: TGTGCCAGCAGTCCCGGGACAGGACCCTACGAGCAGTACTTC. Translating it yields CASSPGTGPYEQYF.

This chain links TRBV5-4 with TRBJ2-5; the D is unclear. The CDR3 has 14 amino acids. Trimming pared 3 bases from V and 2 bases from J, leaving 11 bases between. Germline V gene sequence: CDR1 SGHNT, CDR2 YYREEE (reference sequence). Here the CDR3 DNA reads TGTGCCAGCAGCTCAAAACAGCTTCAAGAGACCCAGTACTTC. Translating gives CASSSKQLQETQYF.

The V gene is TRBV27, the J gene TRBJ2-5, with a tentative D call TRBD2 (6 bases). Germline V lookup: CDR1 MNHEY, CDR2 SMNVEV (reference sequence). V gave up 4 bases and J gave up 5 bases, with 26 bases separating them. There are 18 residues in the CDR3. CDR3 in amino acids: CASSSHLPTSPPPETQYF. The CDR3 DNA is TGTGCCAGCAGTTCACACCTTCCGACTAGTCCCCCGCCGGAGACCCAGTACTTC.

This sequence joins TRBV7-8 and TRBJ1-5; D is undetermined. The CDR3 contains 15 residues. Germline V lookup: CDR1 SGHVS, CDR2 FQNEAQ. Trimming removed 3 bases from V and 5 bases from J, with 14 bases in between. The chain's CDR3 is CASSFRLLRHQPQHF. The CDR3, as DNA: TGTGCCAGCAGCTTTCGACTGTTGAGGCATCAGCCCCAGCATTTT.

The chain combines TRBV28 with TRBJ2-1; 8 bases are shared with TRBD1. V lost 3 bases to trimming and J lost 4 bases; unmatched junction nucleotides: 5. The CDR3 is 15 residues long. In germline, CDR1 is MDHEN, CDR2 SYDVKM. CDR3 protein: CASSFLTGDYNEQFF. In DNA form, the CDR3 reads TGTGCCAGCAGTTTCTTGACAGGGGATTACAATGAGCAGTTCTTC.

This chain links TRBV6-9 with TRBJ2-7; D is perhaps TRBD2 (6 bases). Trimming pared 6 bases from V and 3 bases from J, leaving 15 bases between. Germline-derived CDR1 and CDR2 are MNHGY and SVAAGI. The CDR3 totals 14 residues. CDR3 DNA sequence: TGTGCCAGCAGGGATGGGCGGGAAGGCTACGAGCAGTACTTC. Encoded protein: CASRDGREGYEQYF.